This T cell receptor (beta chain) is from a study of blood T cell repertoires in COVID-19. In the study overall: Sample material is recorded as cDNA or gDNA derived from T cells, B-cell-depleted T cells, or PBMCs.

Sequencing was performed with immunoSEQ multiplex PCR; in TCRdb, only in-frame clones are kept and a portion is missing. Of 280,000 or so clones in the sample, about 83% are singletons; the top ten hold about 6%. Germline CDR1 is LNHDA and CDR2 is SQIVND (reference sequence). The CDR3 spans 18 residues. The V and J ends lost 5 bases and 7 bases, in that order; junction bases with no gene match: 16. Sequenced: PBMCs or T cells enriched from blood (not recorded which). The chain recombines TRBV19 with TRBJ2-1; TRBD2 matches at 11 bases. The TCR comes from a woman aged 40 to 50 who had recovered from COVID-19. The CDR3 reads CASSATSGRSWVGNEQFF. DNA for the CDR3: TGTGCCAGTAGTGCCACTAGCGGGAGATCTTGGGTGGGAAATGAGCAGTTCTTC.